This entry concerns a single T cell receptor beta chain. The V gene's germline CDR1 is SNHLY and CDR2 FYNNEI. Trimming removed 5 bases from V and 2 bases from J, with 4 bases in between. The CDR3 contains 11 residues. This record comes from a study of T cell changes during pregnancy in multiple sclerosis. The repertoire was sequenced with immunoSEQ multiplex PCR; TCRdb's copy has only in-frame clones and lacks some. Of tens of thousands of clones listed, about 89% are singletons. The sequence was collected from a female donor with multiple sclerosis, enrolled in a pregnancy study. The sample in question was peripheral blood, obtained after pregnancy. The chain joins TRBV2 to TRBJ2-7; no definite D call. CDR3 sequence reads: CASSLPYEQYF. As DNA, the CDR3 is TGTGCCAGCAGTCTCCCCTACGAGCAGTACTTC.